The following is a TCR beta chain sequence with its context. The study counted Cohort 3 donors as recovered given two negative PCRs, clearance, or symptom resolution. V shed 4 bases and J 5 bases; nucleotides not matched to a gene: 12. Germline CDR1 and CDR2: SGHTA and FQGNSA. The CDR3 length is 17 residues. The repertoire was sequenced with immunoSEQ multiplex PCR; TCRdb's copy has only in-frame clones and lacks some. The sample holds a few hundred thousand clones, over 80% seen once. These data originate in a study of blood T cell repertoires in COVID-19. This TCR derives from a woman between 50 and 59 years old who had recovered from COVID-19. The gene calls are TRBV7-2 and TRBJ2-5, with 11 positions matching TRBD2. Sequencing input: PBMCs or T cells enriched from blood (not recorded which). The CDR3, as DNA: TGTGCCAGCAGCTCTTTAGCGGGGGGGACCGGTAGGGAGACCCAGTACTTC. Residues: CASSSLAGGTGRETQYF.